Listed here are 6 T cell receptor beta chains from one sample, sequenced in a study of cytomegalovirus exposure and HLA in healthy donors. A multiplex PCR was run with 60 Vbeta primers and 13 Jbeta primers. The assay was immunoSEQ multiplex PCR, and TCRdb's table has in-frame clones only and misses some. The table includes over 150,000 clones, roughly 81% detected once. Sequenced input: PBMCs. The receptors come from a woman between 50 and 59 years old in good health and CMV-seronegative.

This chain links TRBV7-9 with TRBJ2-1; perhaps TRBD2 as D (6 bases). Looked up from germline, CDR1 is SEHNR and CDR2 is FQNEAQ (reference sequence). This CDR3 has 15 amino acids. Trimming pared 3 bases from V and 5 bases from J, leaving 14 bases between. Here the CDR3 reads CASSFWASANNEQFF. The DNA for the CDR3 is TGTGCCAGCAGCTTCTGGGCTAGCGCGAACAATGAGCAGTTCTTC. The complete variable domain, with remaining parts taken from reference TRBV7-9 and TRBJ2-1, reads DTGVSQNPRHKITKRGQNVTFRCDPISEHNRLYWYRQTLGQGPEFLTYFQNEAQLEKSRLLSDRFSAERPKGSFSTLEIQRTEQGDSAMYLCASSFWASANNEQFFGPGTRLTVL.

The chain carries TRBV14 and TRBJ1-2; 9 bases agree with TRBD1. J lost 6 bases, V lost 4 bases, and 9 bases had no gene match. Germline V gene data show CDR1 as SGHDN and CDR2 as FVKESK. The CDR3 spans 15 residues. DNA for the CDR3: TGTGCCAGCAGCCGTCCCGGGACAGGGAACGATGGCTACACCTTC. Translation: CASSRPGTGNDGYTF.

This chain links TRBV6-6 with TRBJ2-7; the D gene is possibly TRBD2 (6 bases). CDR3 size: 14 residues. The ends were cut back, 2 bases at V and 3 bases at J, with 11 bases in the middle. The V gene's germline CDR1 is MNHNY and CDR2 SVGAGI (reference sequence). The CDR3 DNA reads TGTGCCAGCAGTTACCAACTAGCACTCTACGAGCAGTACTTC. It specifies CASSYQLALYEQYF.

This sequence joins TRBV11-2 and TRBJ1-2, with TRBD1 identical over 7 bases. There are 15 residues in the CDR3. The V gene's germline CDR1 is SGHAT and CDR2 FQNNGV. After removal of 0 bases from V and 8 bases from J, the junction contained 9 bases not matched to a gene. CDR3 in amino acids: CASSLDTPRQGGYTF. DNA for the CDR3: TGTGCCAGCAGCTTAGATACACCGCGACAGGGAGGCTACACCTTC.

The chain recombines TRBV25-1 with TRBJ2-7; no clear D gene. The CDR3 has 12 residues. V dropped 5 bases and J dropped 3 bases, with 8 bases sitting between them. Germline V gives CDR1 MGHDK, CDR2 SYGVNS. The CDR3 nucleotides read TGTGCCAGCAGTCGACAAAACTACGAGCAGTACTTC. It encodes CASSRQNYEQYF.

V and J are TRBV29-1 and TRBJ2-4; 7 bases are shared with TRBD2. The germline V gene encodes CDR1 SQVTM and CDR2 ANQGSEA. V lost 5 bases to trimming and J lost 5 bases; unmatched junction nucleotides: 0. The CDR3 loop spans 11 amino acids. Written as DNA, the CDR3 is TGCAGCGTTCGGGGGGAAAACATTCAGTACTTC. Encoded protein: CSVRGENIQYF. Looking up the rest from reference TRBV29-1 and TRBJ2-4 gives the full variable domain: SAVISQKPSRDICQRGTSLTIQCQVDSQVTMMFWYRQQPGQSLTLIATANQGSEATYESGFVIDKFPISRPNLTFSTLTVSNMSPEDSSIYLCSVRGENIQYFGAGTRLSVL.